The 10 T cell receptor beta chains in this list originate from one sample, sequenced in a study of control samples from healthy donors and cancer patients. Method: immunoSEQ multiplex PCR; TCRdb's copy keeps in-frame clones and lacks some. Counted here are about 120,000 clones, approximately 90% occurring once; the ten biggest clones make up around 1.1%. Sequencing input: PBMCs. These receptors were taken from a woman in her forties or fifties with colorectal cancer.

This clone was seen just once. This chain joins TRBV6-5 and TRBJ2-5; D uncertain. V lost 2 bases to trimming and J lost 0 bases, with 4 bases between them. The V gene's germline CDR1 is MNHEY and CDR2 SVGAGI. The CDR3 runs 13 residues. CDR3 in amino acids: CASSYVYQETQYF. The CDR3, as DNA: TGTGCCAGCAGTTACGTCTACCAAGAGACCCAGTACTTC.

The gene calls are TRBV2 and TRBJ2-3, with D unclear. V was pared by 4 bases and J by 4 bases, with 12 bases between. Germline values: CDR1 SNHLY, CDR2 FYNNEI. The CDR3 loop spans 14 amino acids. The CDR3 loop is CASSVTTYPDTQYF. The CDR3 DNA sequence: TGTGCCAGCAGTGTGACGACATATCCAGATACGCAGTATTTT.

V gene TRBV11-2 combines with J gene TRBJ2-3, with D possibly matching TRBD2 (5 bases). V lost 2 bases and J 0 bases, leaving 9 bases between the germline ends. The CDR3 is made up of 15 amino acids. The germline gives CDR1 SGHAT, CDR2 FQNNGV. The CDR3, as DNA: TGTGCCAGCAGCTTAAGCCCGGGGAGCACAGATACGCAGTATTTT. This sequence encodes CASSLSPGSTDTQYF.

The chain uses TRBV9 and TRBJ2-3, with 8 bases lining up with TRBD2. V trimming: 0 bases; J trimming: 4 bases; junction bases outside the gene matches: 10. This CDR3 has 17 amino acids. The germline V gene encodes CDR1 SGDLS and CDR2 YYNGEE. The CDR3 sequence: CASSVARNGGAPDTQYF. As DNA, the CDR3 is TGTGCCAGCAGCGTAGCTCGGAACGGGGGGGCCCCAGATACGCAGTATTTT. The complete variable domain, with remaining parts taken from reference TRBV9 and TRBJ2-3, reads DSGVTQTPKHLITATGQRVTLRCSPRSGDLSVYWYQQSLDQGLQFLIQYYNGEERAKGNILERFSAQQFPDLHSELNLSSLELGDSALYFCASSVARNGGAPDTQYFGPGTRLTVL.

This clone was seen more than once but under ten times. V usage is TRBV7-3 and J usage is TRBJ1-1; possible D gene TRBD1, 6 bases. Looked up from germline, CDR1 is SGHTA and CDR2 is FQGTGA. This CDR3 contains 13 residues. The V end was cut by 4 bases, the J end by 8 bases, with 14 bases between. The CDR3 loop is CASSSRGAREAFF. CDR3 DNA: TGTGCCAGCAGCTCAAGGGGGGCCCGCGAAGCTTTCTTT.

The chain has TRBV11-2 and TRBJ2-3, with TRBD2 matching 11 bases. The germline V gene has CDR1 SGHAT and CDR2 FQNNGV. J was trimmed by 4 bases and V by 4 bases; bases with no gene match: 4. CDR3 length: 15 amino acids. The CDR3 DNA follows: TGTGCCAGCAGCTACGTACTAGCGGGAGCAGATACGCAGTATTTT. It translates to CASSYVLAGADTQYF.

The chain recombines TRBV5-1 with TRBJ2-5, with D maybe TRBD1 (6 bases). Germline lookup yields CDR1 SGHRS and CDR2 YFSETQ. The CDR3 has 14 amino acids. Trimming left V 4 bases short and J 1 base short, with 11 bases between. The CDR3 loop reads CASSPQDSQETQYF. CDR3 bases: TGCGCCAGCAGCCCACAGGACAGCCAAGAGACCCAGTACTTC.

The V and J genes are TRBV6-5 and TRBJ1-1, with D hard to call. V lost 5 bases and J 5 bases, leaving 15 bases between the germline ends. The CDR3 loop spans 14 amino acids. Germline V gives CDR1 MNHEY, CDR2 SVGAGI. The CDR3 DNA sequence: TGTGCCAGCAGTCGACCCTCAGATTATACTGAAGCTTTCTTT. This translates into CASSRPSDYTEAFF.

This chain joins TRBV7-9 and TRBJ1-6; D gene unclear. Germline values: CDR1 SEHNR, CDR2 FQNEAQ (reference sequence). Trimming removed 4 bases at V and 0 bases at J, with 13 bases between. The CDR3 consists of 17 residues. CDR3 amino acids: CASSSRHLSSYNSPLHF. In DNA, the CDR3 is TGTGCCAGCAGCTCAAGACACCTTAGCTCCTATAATTCACCCCTCCACTTT.

This clone was found once. The chain combines TRBV13 with TRBJ1-2; TRBD1 matches 10 bases. The J segment lost 2 bases and the V segment lost 4 bases, leaving 13 bases of the junction unmatched. CDR1 and CDR2 (germline): PRHDT, FYEKMQ (reference sequence). This CDR3 region has 18 residues. CDR3 DNA: TGTGCCAGCAGCTCAAACTCCTGGGACAGGGGTCGGAACTATGGCTACACCTTC. Its translation: CASSSNSWDRGRNYGYTF.